This T cell receptor (beta chain) was captured by sequencing in a study of T cell changes during pregnancy in multiple sclerosis. The junction had 7 bases not matched to a gene; V was cut back by 7 bases and J by 5 bases. The V gene's germline CDR1 is LNHDA and CDR2 SQIVND (reference sequence). This CDR3 is 14 amino acids long. Generated by immunoSEQ multiplex PCR, the TCRdb table keeps only in-frame clones and is missing some. The sample holds 35,000 to 45,000 clones, around nine tenths seen once. The clonotype comes from a female donor with multiple sclerosis, enrolled in a pregnancy study. The chain joins TRBV19 to TRBJ2-2, with 7 bases lining up with TRBD1. This material consisted of CD4+ T cells from peripheral blood mononuclear cells, taken in the first trimester of pregnancy. Here the CDR3 DNA reads TGTGCCAGTATGACAGGGACGGTAACCGGGGAGCTGTTTTTT. Translation: CASMTGTVTGELFF.